This is a list of T cell receptor beta chains from one sample in a study of STAT5B mutations in CD4+ large granular lymphocyte leukemia. The method was immunoSEQ multiplex PCR; TCRdb's version includes in-frame clones alone and lacks a portion of them. The sample contains about 31,000 clones, around three quarters of which appear only once. Sequenced input: CD4+ T cells from blood buffy coats. These receptors were taken from a human donor in good health. The CDR3 runs from the conserved cysteine through the conserved F or W. D genes are given only for firm matches. A clone size is listed for some rows: how often the clone was seen (once, few, many), or a class if it is expanded.

j_gene	abundance	v_gene	d_gene	CDR3aa	CDR3nt
TRBJ2-1	-	TRBV7-2	TRBD2	CASSFGLAGGADEQFF	TGTGCCAGCAGCTTTGGACTAGCGGGGGGCGCGGATGAGCAGTTCTTC
TRBJ1-3	few	TRBV9	TRBD1	CASSLGGDSGNTIYF	TGTGCCAGCAGCTTGGGGGGGGACAGTGGAAACACCATATATTTT
TRBJ1-2	-	TRBV6-6	-	CASSYSSAGGYTF	TGTGCCAGCAGTTACTCGAGCGCAGGTGGCTACACCTTC
TRBJ1-2	-	TRBV6-6	-	CASTRQTPYGYTF	TGTGCCAGCACCAGACAGACTCCCTATGGCTACACCTTC
TRBJ2-3	-	TRBV11-2	TRBD1	CASSSSGTGGTDTQYF	TGTGCCAGCAGCTCCTCCGGGACAGGGGGCACAGATACGCAGTATTTT
TRBJ2-4	-	TRBV9	-	CASSGWKSLLAKNIQYF	TGTGCCAGCAGCGGTTGGAAGTCGCTCCTAGCCAAAAACATTCAGTACTTC
TRBJ2-1	-	TRBV5-6	-	CASSLGGLRSDNEQFF	TGTGCCAGCAGCTTGGGAGGGTTAAGGAGCGACAATGAGCAGTTCTTC
TRBJ1-1	-	TRBV7-2	-	CASSLVQGHTEAFF	TGTGCCAGCAGCTTAGTACAGGGACACACTGAAGCTTTCTTT
TRBJ1-4	-	TRBV20-1	-	CSAGGARELFF	TGCAGTGCCGGGGGGGCGAGAGAACTGTTTTTT
TRBJ2-5	once	TRBV5-1	-	CASSLWGRIQETQYF	TGCGCCAGCAGCTTGTGGGGCAGGATACAAGAGACCCAGTACTTC
TRBJ1-6	few	TRBV7-2	-	CASSLVRTGNSPLHF	TGTGCCAGCAGCTTAGTCCGAACGGGCAATTCACCCCTCCACTTT
TRBJ2-1	-	TRBV6-1	TRBD1	CASSRDSSYNEQFF	TGTGCCAGCAGCCGGGACAGCTCCTACAATGAGCAGTTCTTC
TRBJ1-5	-	TRBV5-4	-	CASSSQGQQGQPQHF	TGTGCCAGCAGCTCACAGGGTCAGCAGGGTCAGCCCCAGCATTTT
TRBJ1-6	-	TRBV6-5	-	CASRRDMSPLHF	TGTGCCAGCAGGCGAGATATGTCACCCCTCCACTTT
TRBJ2-3	-	TRBV6-1	-	CASSGGVTGPVGTDTQYF	TGTGCCAGCAGTGGGGGGGTGACAGGGCCCGTCGGCACAGATACGCAGTATTTT
TRBJ1-3	-	TRBV7-2	-	CASSPSTGSGNTIYF	TGTGCCAGCAGCCCCTCAACAGGGTCTGGAAACACCATATATTTT
TRBJ1-5	-	TRBV19	TRBD1	CASTDRGAHQPQHF	TGTGCCAGTACGGACAGGGGTGCCCATCAGCCCCAGCATTTT
TRBJ2-1	-	TRBV28	TRBD2	CASRRSGGAGYNEQFF	TGTGCCAGCAGGCGAAGCGGGGGGGCGGGGTACAATGAGCAGTTCTTC
TRBJ2-7	once	TRBV11-3	-	CASSNPRAPHEQYF	TGTGCCAGCAGTAACCCCAGGGCCCCTCACGAGCAGTACTTC
TRBJ2-7	-	TRBV4-1	TRBD2	CASSRRTSGASYEQYF	TGCGCCAGCAGCCGCCGGACTAGCGGGGCTTCCTACGAGCAGTACTTC
TRBJ1-5	few	TRBV19	-	CASSRQGEGNQPQHF	TGTGCCAGTAGCCGTCAGGGAGAAGGCAATCAGCCCCAGCATTTT
TRBJ1-3	-	TRBV5-6	TRBD1	CASSLTGAQGNTIYF	TGTGCCAGCAGCTTGACAGGGGCGCAAGGAAACACCATATATTTT
TRBJ1-5	few	TRBV2	TRBD1	CASSGGGWNQPQHF	TGTGCCAGCAGTGGAGGGGGCTGGAATCAGCCCCAGCATTTT
TRBJ1-1	few	TRBV16	TRBD1	CASSLGQGIRNTEAFF	TGTGCCAGCAGCCTCGGACAGGGGATTAGGAACACTGAAGCTTTCTTT
TRBJ2-7	medium-sized	TRBV4-1	-	CASSLTRTGNSYEQYF	TGCGCCAGCAGCCTAACTCGAACCGGGAACTCCTACGAGCAGTACTTC
TRBJ1-2	-	TRBV2	TRBD1	CASRRGTGMTNYGYTF	TGTGCCAGCAGGAGGGGGACAGGGATGACTAACTATGGCTACACCTTC
TRBJ1-2	few	TRBV30	-	CAWSVQDEGGYTF	TGTGCCTGGAGTGTCCAGGACGAGGGGGGCTACACCTTC
TRBJ1-1	-	TRBV7-8	-	CASSLAQGIATEAFF	TGTGCCAGCAGCTTAGCCCAGGGTATTGCCACTGAAGCTTTCTTT
TRBJ1-4	-	TRBV7-9	-	CASSLDVEKLFF	TGTGCCAGCAGCTTAGATGTGGAAAAACTGTTTTTT
TRBJ2-3	-	TRBV9	-	CASNPRGASTDTQYF	TGTGCCAGCAACCCCAGGGGTGCGAGCACAGATACGCAGTATTTT
TRBJ1-6	-	TRBV10-3	-	CATCLGQGYSPLHF	TGTGCCACCTGCCTGGGGCAGGGGTATTCACCCCTCCACTTT
TRBJ1-3	-	TRBV4-1	-	CASSQVPPGGGGNTIYF	TGCGCCAGCAGCCAAGTCCCCCCCGGGGGAGGTGGAAACACCATATATTTT
TRBJ1-2	few	TRBV4-3	-	CASSQDLALTYGYTF	TGCGCCAGCAGCCAAGATCTGGCACTCACTTATGGCTACACCTTC
TRBJ1-1	-	TRBV28	-	CASSLHSPMNTEAFF	TGTGCCAGCAGTTTACATAGTCCCATGAACACTGAAGCTTTCTTT
TRBJ2-3	-	TRBV10-3	-	CAISLGGESTDTQYF	TGTGCCATCAGCCTCGGTGGGGAGAGCACAGATACGCAGTATTTT
TRBJ1-2	-	TRBV12-5	TRBD1	CASGVTGDAYGYTF	TGTGCTAGTGGGGTGACAGGGGACGCCTATGGCTACACCTTC
TRBJ2-7	-	TRBV2	TRBD1	CASRTGPYEQYF	TGTGCCAGCCGGACAGGGCCCTACGAGCAGTACTTC
TRBJ2-7	few	TRBV6-5	-	CASSYSSLGAYEQYF	TGTGCCAGCAGTTACTCGTCGCTGGGGGCCTACGAGCAGTACTTC
TRBJ2-7	-	TRBV15	-	CATSRDYRTRGINEQYF	TGTGCCACCAGCAGAGATTATAGGACGAGGGGGATCAACGAGCAGTACTTC
TRBJ1-4	-	TRBV25-1	-	CASSDFVSNEKLFF	TGTGCCAGCAGTGATTTCGTCTCTAATGAAAAACTGTTTTTT
TRBJ1-1	-	TRBV9	-	CASSPGGQFHTEAFF	TGTGCCAGCAGCCCCGGGGGGCAATTCCACACTGAAGCTTTCTTT
TRBJ1-4	-	TRBV21-1	-	CASSLSGGGLKPRHNEKLFF	TGTGCCAGCAGCCTCTCCGGTGGGGGCCTAAAACCCCGCCATAATGAAAAACTGTTTTTT
TRBJ2-7	-	TRBV7-8	TRBD2	CASSLPNWRLAATPYEQYF	TGTGCCAGCAGCTTACCCAACTGGCGACTAGCCGCGACTCCCTACGAGCAGTACTTC
TRBJ1-1	once	TRBV2	-	CASSDSPFSSGGEAFF	TGTGCCAGCAGTGACAGCCCCTTTTCCTCCGGAGGGGAAGCTTTCTTT
TRBJ2-2	-	TRBV11-2	TRBD2	CASSSTSPTELFF	TGTGCCAGCAGCTCGACTAGCCCCACGGAGCTGTTTTTT
TRBJ2-7	-	TRBV2	-	CASSEVKRGEQYF	TGTGCCAGCAGTGAAGTCAAAAGAGGCGAGCAGTACTTC
TRBJ1-1	-	TRBV30	-	CAWSVGPSAEAFF	TGTGCCTGGAGTGTAGGACCTTCCGCTGAAGCTTTCTTT
TRBJ1-2	few	TRBV5-1	TRBD1	CASSLQGDYGYTF	TGCGCCAGCAGCTTACAGGGGGACTATGGCTACACCTTC
TRBJ2-2	-	TRBV5-6	TRBD1	CASSRTGTGGMAGELFF	TGTGCCAGCAGCCGAACTGGGACAGGGGGTATGGCCGGGGAGCTGTTTTTT
TRBJ2-7	-	TRBV2	TRBD1	CASSVPRGRGEQYF	TGTGCCAGCAGTGTTCCAAGGGGGCGCGGGGAGCAGTACTTC
TRBJ2-6	-	TRBV28	-	CASSSSQGGFVGGANVLTF	TGTGCCAGCAGTTCCTCGCAGGGGGGGTTTGTAGGTGGGGCCAACGTCCTGACTTTC
TRBJ2-5	-	TRBV15	TRBD2	CATSRGLAGGPYKETQYF	TGTGCCACCAGCAGGGGACTAGCGGGGGGGCCATACAAAGAGACCCAGTACTTC
TRBJ1-2	-	TRBV7-2	-	CASSLVRPPNYGYTF	TGTGCCAGCAGCTTAGTTCGGCCTCCTAACTATGGCTACACCTTC